This T cell receptor beta chain comes out of a study of tumour-infiltrating T cells in Burkitt lymphoma. Study background: Survival, overall and progression-free, tracked with productive clonality.

The CDR3 has 15 amino acids. Germline CDR1 is SGHDT and CDR2 is YYEEEE. The ends were cut back, 4 bases at V and 1 base at J, with 14 bases in the middle. Libraries were prepared by immunoSEQ multiplex PCR; TCRdb keeps only in-frame clonotypes and omits some of them. The sample includes approximately 14,000 clones, roughly 87% seen only once; the top ten take approximately 1.5%. Sequencing was carried out using tumor tissue. V is TRBV5-6 and J is TRBJ2-5, with D hard to call. This clonotype was obtained from a human donor with diffuse large B-cell lymphoma. CDR3 DNA sequence: TGTGCCAGCAGCCCGTGGGTTAGTCTCCAAGAGACCCAGTACTTC. Its translation: CASSPWVSLQETQYF. The whole variable domain, filled in from reference TRBV5-6 and TRBJ2-5, reads DAGVTQSPTHLIKTRGQQVTLRCSPKSGHDTVSWYQQALGQGPQFIFQYYEEEERQRGNFPDRFSGHQFPNYSSELNVNALLLGDSALYLCASSPWVSLQETQYFGPGTRLLVL.